The following is a T cell receptor (beta chain) sequence with its context. Its antigen is unidentified. Quantitative 5'-RACE was performed with molecular barcodes, and it yielded the TCR beta libraries. TCRdb re-analysed the 5' RACE reads in MiXCR, keeping a single row per CDR3 protein. This sample has more than 400,000 distinct CDR3 sequences, with approximately 5% found just once. V gave up 5 bases and J gave up 2 bases; unmatched junction bases: 6. Germline V gives CDR1 SGHAT, CDR2 FQDESV (reference sequence). There are 14 residues in the CDR3. This sample stems from a study of CD8 T cells in ankylosing spondylitis. Study results and limitations: Disease-associated clones were CD8+ and fairly uncommon in peripheral blood. Roughly 8 highly homologous variants formed a TCR beta motif that appeared characteristic of ankylosing spondylitis blood. Reports of some motif variants in reactive arthritis synovial fluid and blood predate this one.

The V call is TRBV11-1, the J call TRBJ2-7; 7 bases map to TRBD2. The TCR was taken from a male donor with ankylosing spondylitis. Material: blood, either unsorted or a sorted T cell fraction (not recorded which). This chain's CDR3 is CASSVGLVAYEQYF. The DNA of the CDR3 is TGTGCCAGCAGCGTCGGACTAGTGGCCTACGAGCAGTACTTC.